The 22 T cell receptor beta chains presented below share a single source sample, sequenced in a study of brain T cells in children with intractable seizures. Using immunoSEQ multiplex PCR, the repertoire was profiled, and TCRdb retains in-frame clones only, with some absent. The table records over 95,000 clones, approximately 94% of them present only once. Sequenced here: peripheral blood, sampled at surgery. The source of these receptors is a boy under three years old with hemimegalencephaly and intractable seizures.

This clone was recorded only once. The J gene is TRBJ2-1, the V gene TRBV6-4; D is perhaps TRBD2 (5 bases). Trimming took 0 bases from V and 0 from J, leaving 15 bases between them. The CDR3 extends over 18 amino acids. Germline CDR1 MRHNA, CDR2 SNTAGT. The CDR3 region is CASSDSPRGPSSYNEQFF. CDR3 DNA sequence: TGTGCCAGCAGTGACTCTCCCCGCGGGCCGAGCTCCTACAATGAGCAGTTCTTC.

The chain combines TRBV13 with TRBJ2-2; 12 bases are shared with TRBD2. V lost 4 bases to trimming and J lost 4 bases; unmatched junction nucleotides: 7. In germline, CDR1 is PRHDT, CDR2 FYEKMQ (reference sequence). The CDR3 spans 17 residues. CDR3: CASSSPGLAGSTGELFF. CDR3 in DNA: TGTGCCAGCAGCTCACCGGGACTAGCGGGTAGCACCGGGGAGCTGTTTTTT.

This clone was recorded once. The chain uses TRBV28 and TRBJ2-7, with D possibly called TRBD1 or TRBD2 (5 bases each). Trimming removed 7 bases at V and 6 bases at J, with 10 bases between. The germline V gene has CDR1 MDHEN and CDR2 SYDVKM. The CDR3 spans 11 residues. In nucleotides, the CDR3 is TGTGCCAGCACTGGGGGTGGCGAGCAGTACTTC. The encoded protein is CASTGGGEQYF.

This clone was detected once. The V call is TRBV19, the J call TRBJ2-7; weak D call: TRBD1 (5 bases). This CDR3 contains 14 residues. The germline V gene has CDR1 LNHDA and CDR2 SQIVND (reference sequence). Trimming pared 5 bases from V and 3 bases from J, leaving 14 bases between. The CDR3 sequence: CASSPGQEGYEQYF. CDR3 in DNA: TGTGCCAGTAGTCCAGGGCAGGAAGGCTACGAGCAGTACTTC.

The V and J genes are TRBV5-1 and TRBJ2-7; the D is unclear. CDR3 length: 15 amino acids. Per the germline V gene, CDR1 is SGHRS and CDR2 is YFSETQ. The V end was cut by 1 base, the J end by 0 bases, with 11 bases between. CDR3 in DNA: TGCGCCAGCAGCTTGAACCCAACGGCCTCCTACGAGCAGTACTTC. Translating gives CASSLNPTASYEQYF. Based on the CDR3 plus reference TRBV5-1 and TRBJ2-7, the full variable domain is KAGVTQTPRYLIKTRGQQVTLSCSPISGHRSVSWYQQTPGQGLQFLFEYFSETQRNKGNFPGRFSGRQFSNSRSEMNVSTLELGDSALYLCASSLNPTASYEQYFGPGTRLTVT.

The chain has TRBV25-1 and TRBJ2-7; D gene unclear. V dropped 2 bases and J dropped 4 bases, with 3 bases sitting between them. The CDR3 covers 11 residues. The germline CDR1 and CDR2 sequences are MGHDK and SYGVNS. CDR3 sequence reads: CASSERYEQYF. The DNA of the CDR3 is TGTGCCAGCAGTGAAAGGTACGAGCAGTACTTC.

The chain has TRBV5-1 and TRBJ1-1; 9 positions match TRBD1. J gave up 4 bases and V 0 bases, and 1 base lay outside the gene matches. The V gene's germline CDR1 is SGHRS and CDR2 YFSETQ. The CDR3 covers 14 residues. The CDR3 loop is CASSLDRGRTEAFF. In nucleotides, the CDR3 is TGCGCCAGCAGCTTGGACAGGGGGCGCACTGAAGCTTTCTTT.

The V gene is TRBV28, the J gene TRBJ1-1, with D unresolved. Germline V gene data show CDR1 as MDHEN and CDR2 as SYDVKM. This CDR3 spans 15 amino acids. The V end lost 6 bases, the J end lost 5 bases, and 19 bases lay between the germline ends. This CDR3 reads CASSSPRRVGTEAFF. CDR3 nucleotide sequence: TGTGCCAGCAGCTCCCCTCGCCGGGTGGGGACTGAAGCTTTCTTT. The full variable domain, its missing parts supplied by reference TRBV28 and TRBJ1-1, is DVKVTQSSRYLVKRTGEKVFLECVQDMDHENMFWYRQDPGLGLRLIYFSYDVKMKEKGDIPEGYSVSREKKERFSLILESASTNQTSMYLCASSSPRRVGTEAFFGQGTRLTVV.

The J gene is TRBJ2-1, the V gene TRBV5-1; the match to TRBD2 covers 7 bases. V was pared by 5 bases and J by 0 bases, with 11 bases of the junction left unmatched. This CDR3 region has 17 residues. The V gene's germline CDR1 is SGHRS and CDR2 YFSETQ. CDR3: CASRARMGGSSYNEQFF. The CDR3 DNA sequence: TGCGCCAGCAGGGCCCGGATGGGCGGGAGCTCCTACAATGAGCAGTTCTTC.

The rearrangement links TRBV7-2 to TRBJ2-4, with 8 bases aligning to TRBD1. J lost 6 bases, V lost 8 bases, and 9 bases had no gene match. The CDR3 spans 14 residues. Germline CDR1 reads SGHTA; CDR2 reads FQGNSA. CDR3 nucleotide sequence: TGTGCCAGCCGGGATCCAGGGGGCCCAAACATTCAGTACTTC. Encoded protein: CASRDPGGPNIQYF.

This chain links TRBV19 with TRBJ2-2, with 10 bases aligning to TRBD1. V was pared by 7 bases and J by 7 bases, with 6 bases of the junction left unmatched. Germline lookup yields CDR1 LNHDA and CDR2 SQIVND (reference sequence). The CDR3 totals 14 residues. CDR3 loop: CASTDRGANGELFF. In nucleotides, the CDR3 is TGTGCCAGTACGGACAGGGGGGCTAACGGGGAGCTGTTTTTT.

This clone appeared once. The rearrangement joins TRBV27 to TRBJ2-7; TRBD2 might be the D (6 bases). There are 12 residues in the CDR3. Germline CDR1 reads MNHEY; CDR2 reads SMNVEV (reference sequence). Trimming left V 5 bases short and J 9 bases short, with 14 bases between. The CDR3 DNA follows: TGTGCCAGCAGTCGAGGGACTTCGGGGCAGTACTTC. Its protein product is CASSRGTSGQYF.

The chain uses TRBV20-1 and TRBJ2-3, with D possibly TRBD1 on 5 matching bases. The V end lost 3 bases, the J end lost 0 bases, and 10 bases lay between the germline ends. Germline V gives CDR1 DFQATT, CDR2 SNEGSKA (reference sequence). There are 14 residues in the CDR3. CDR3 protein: CSASPGPSTDTQYF. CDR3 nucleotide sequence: TGCAGTGCTAGTCCAGGGCCTAGCACAGATACGCAGTATTTT.

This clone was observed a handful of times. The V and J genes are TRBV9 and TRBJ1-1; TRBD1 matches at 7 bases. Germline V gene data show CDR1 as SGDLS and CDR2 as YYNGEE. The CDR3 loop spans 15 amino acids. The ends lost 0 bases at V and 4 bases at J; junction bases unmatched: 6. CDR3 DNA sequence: TGTGCCAGCAGCGTAGGACCCACAGGGGTCACTGAAGCTTTCTTT. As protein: CASSVGPTGVTEAFF.

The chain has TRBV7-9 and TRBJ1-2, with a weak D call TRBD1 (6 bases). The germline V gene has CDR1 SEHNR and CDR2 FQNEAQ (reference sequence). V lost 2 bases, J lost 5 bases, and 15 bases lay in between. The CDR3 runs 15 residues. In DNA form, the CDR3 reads TGTGCCAGCAGCTTATTGCAGGGACAACTGTATGGCTACACCTTC. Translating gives CASSLLQGQLYGYTF.

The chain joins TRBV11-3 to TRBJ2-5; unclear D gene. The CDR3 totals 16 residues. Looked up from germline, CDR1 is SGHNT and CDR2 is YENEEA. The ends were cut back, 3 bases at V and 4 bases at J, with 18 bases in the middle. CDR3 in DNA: TGTGCCAGCAGCTTCCGGGCCTCAAACAGTTTAGAGACCCAGTACTTC. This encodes CASSFRASNSLETQYF.

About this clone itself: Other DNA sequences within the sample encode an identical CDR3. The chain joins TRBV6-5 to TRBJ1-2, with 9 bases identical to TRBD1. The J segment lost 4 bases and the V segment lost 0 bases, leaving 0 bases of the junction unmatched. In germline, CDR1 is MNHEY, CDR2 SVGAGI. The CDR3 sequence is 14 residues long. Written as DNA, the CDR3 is TGTGCCAGCAGTTACTCGACAGGGGGCTATGGCTACACCTTC. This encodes CASSYSTGGYGYTF.

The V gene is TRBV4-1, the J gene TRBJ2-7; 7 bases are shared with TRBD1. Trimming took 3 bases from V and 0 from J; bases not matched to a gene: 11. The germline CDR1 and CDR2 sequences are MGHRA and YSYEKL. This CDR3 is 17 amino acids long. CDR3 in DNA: TGCGCCAGCAGCCAGGTAACCGGGACAGCCTTCTCCTACGAGCAGTACTTC. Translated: CASSQVTGTAFSYEQYF.

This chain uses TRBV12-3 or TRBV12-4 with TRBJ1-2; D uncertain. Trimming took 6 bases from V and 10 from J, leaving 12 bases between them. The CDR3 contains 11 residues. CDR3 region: CASSQGSPYTF. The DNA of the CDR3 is TGTGCCAGCAGCCAAGGGAGTCCCTACACCTTC.

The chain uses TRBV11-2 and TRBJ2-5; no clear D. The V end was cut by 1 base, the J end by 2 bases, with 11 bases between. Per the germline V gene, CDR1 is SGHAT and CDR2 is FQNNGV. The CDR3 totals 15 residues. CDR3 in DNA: TGTGCCAGCAGCTTAGGACCAGCGAGACAAGAGACCCAGTACTTC. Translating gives CASSLGPARQETQYF.

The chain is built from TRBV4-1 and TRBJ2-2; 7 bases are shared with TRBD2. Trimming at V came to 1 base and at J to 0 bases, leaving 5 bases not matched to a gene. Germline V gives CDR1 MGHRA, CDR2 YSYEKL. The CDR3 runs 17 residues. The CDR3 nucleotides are TGCGCCAGCAGCCAAGCCCTACTAGCGACGAACACCGGGGAGCTGTTTTTT. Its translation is CASSQALLATNTGELFF.

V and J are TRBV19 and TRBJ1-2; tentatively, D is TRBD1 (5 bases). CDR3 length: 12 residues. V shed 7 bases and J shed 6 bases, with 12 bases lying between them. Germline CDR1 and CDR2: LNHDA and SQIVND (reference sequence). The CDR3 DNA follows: TGTGCCAGTATGGGACTCAGGAATGGCTACACCTTC. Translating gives CASMGLRNGYTF.